The T cell receptor (beta chain) under discussion was sequenced for a study of blood T cells in healthy people across ages. Germline loops: CDR1 DFQATT, CDR2 SNEGSKA (reference sequence). This CDR3 is 12 amino acids long. Trimming took 5 bases from V and 4 from J; bases not matched to a gene: 1. Each of the donors had ten milliliters of peripheral blood drawn into EDTA-treated Vacutainer tubes. The authors ran a second PCR of about 6 to 11 cycles using a sample-barcoded 5' primer and a J-beta primer mix. Every cDNA molecule bore a tag from a template-switch adaptor containing 12 random nucleotides. Each sample provided no less than 2.5 million CDR3-containing paired-end reads. TCRdb re-analysed the 5' RACE reads in MiXCR, keeping a single row per CDR3 protein. Among approximately 730,000 distinct CDR3 sequences, approximately 39% were seen once, and the ten largest hold 20% to 25%.

The V gene is TRBV20-1, the J gene TRBJ2-1; TRBD2 matches 8 bases. The TCR was taken from an older woman in good health. The specimen was blood. For the CDR3, the DNA is TGCAGTGCTCAGCGGGAGTACAATGAGCAGTTCTTC. It encodes CSAQREYNEQFF.